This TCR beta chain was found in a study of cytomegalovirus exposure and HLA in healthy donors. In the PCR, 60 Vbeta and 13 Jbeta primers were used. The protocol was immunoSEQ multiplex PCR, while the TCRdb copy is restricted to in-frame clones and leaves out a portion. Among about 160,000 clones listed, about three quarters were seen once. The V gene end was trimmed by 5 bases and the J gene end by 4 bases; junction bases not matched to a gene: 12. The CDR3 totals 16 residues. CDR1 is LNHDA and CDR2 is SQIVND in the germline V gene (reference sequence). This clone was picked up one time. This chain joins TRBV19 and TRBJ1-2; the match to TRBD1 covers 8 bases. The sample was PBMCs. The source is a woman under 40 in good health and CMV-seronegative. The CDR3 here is CASSHPGTGLIYGYTF. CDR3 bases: TGTGCCAGTAGTCACCCCGGGACAGGCCTTATCTATGGCTACACCTTC.